This T cell receptor beta chain was captured by sequencing in a study of blood T cells in healthy people across ages. Alongside a J-beta primer mix, a sample-barcoded 5' primer served in a second PCR lasting about 6 to 11 cycles. A 12-random-nucleotide template-switch adaptor tagged each cDNA molecule. One entry per CDR3 protein results from TCRdb running MiXCR on the 5' RACE reads. The sample holds about 580,000 distinct CDR3 sequences, about 45% seen once. Findings of the study overall: More naive CD4+ cells and higher diversity were found in long-lived than in aged donors. In the absence of known donor CMV status, changes in expanded clonotypes were possibly confounded.

On this clonotype: The antigen is not known.

Around 10 milliliters of peripheral blood were drawn from each donor. Germline-derived CDR1 and CDR2 are MGHRA and YSYEKL. Between the trimmed V and J ends, which lost 5 bases and 5 bases, there was a span of 21 bases. The CDR3 covers 17 residues. The sample was blood. The chain recombines TRBV4-1 with TRBJ2-2; D remains unclear. This TCR derives from a man at least 80 years old in good health. In nucleotides, the CDR3 is TGCGCCAGCAGCTTCCGGAAGGGTGACACGCTAACCGGGGAGCTGTTTTTT. Its protein product is CASSFRKGDTLTGELFF.